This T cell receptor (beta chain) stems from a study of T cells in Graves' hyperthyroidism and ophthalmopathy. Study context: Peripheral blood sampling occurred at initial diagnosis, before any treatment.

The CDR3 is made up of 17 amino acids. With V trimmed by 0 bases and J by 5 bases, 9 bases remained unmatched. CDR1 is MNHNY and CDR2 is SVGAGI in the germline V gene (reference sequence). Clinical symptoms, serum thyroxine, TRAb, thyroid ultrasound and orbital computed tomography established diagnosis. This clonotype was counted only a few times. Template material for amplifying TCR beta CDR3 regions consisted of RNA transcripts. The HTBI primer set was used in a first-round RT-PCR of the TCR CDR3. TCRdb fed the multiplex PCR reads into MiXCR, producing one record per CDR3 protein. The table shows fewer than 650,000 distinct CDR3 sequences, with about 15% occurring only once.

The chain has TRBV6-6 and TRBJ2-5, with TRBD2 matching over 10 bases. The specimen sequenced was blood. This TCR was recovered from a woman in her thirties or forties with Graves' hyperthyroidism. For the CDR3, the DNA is TGTGCCAGCAGTTACTCGGCTAGCGGGAGTGGGGGTGAGACCCAGTACTTC. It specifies CASSYSASGSGGETQYF.